This is a list of T cell receptor beta chains from one sample in a study of T cell repertoires in cytomegalovirus infection. A single record per CDR3 protein comes from TCRdb applying MiXCR to the reads. The data show about 920,000 distinct CDR3 sequences, with approximately 31% seen just once and roughly 13% held by the top ten. For these TCRs, the target antigens are not known. The sample here was cultured CD8+ T cells from PBMCs, taken from culture after CMV antigen stimulation. These receptors were collected from a human donor in good health (CMV status not recorded). Some clones in this sample may be carry-over from other donors' samples. Both conserved end residues are part of each CDR3. Fields, in order: clone size, D gene, V gene, J gene, CDR3 DNA, CDR3 protein. A D gene is named only where the DNA matches it firmly. Not every row has a clone size; where given, it reads once, few, many or a size class.

clone size: NA
D gene: NA
V gene: TRBV9
J gene: TRBJ1-6
CDR3 DNA: TGTGCCAGCAGCGTATCAGGGATAGACTATAATTCACCCCTCCACTTT
CDR3 protein: CASSVSGIDYNSPLHF

clone size: many
D gene: NA
V gene: TRBV6-5
J gene: TRBJ2-7
CDR3 DNA: TGTGCCAGCAGTTACACCTACCGGCTCGAGCAGTACTTC
CDR3 protein: CASSYTYRLEQYF

clone size: many
D gene: NA
V gene: TRBV7-9
J gene: TRBJ1-1
CDR3 DNA: TGTGCCAGCAGCTTAGCGAAAGGGGAAGCTTTCTTT
CDR3 protein: CASSLAKGEAFF

clone size: few
D gene: NA
V gene: TRBV7-3
J gene: TRBJ2-5
CDR3 DNA: TGTGCCAGCAGCTTAAGTGGCTCGTCGGAGACCCAGTACTTC
CDR3 protein: CASSLSGSSETQYF

clone size: NA
D gene: TRBD1
V gene: TRBV7-6
J gene: TRBJ2-1
CDR3 DNA: TGTGCCAGCAGCCCCCGGACAGGGGGGTATGAGCAGTTCTTC
CDR3 protein: CASSPRTGGYEQFF

clone size: few
D gene: NA
V gene: TRBV4-1
J gene: TRBJ1-3
CDR3 DNA: TGCGCCAGCAGCCAAGATCCGCAGGCCGCCGGAAACACCATATATTTT
CDR3 protein: CASSQDPQAAGNTIYF

clone size: few
D gene: NA
V gene: TRBV15
J gene: TRBJ1-5
CDR3 DNA: TGTGCCACCAGCAACGGACAGTTGGGCAATCAGCCCCAGCATTTT
CDR3 protein: CATSNGQLGNQPQHF

clone size: NA
D gene: TRBD1
V gene: TRBV4-1
J gene: TRBJ2-2
CDR3 DNA: TGCGCCAGCAGCCAAGATGGGACAGAGAACACCGGGGAGCTGTTTTTT
CDR3 protein: CASSQDGTENTGELFF

clone size: few
D gene: TRBD1
V gene: TRBV7-9
J gene: TRBJ2-7
CDR3 DNA: TGTGCCAGCAGCAAATCGACAGGGTACGAGCAGTACTTC
CDR3 protein: CASSKSTGYEQYF

clone size: few
D gene: TRBD1
V gene: TRBV27
J gene: TRBJ2-1
CDR3 DNA: TGTGCCAGCAGTCCAGATATGGGACAGTGGAATGAGCAGTTCTTC
CDR3 protein: CASSPDMGQWNEQFF

clone size: many
D gene: NA
V gene: TRBV7-3
J gene: TRBJ1-2
CDR3 DNA: TGTGCCAGCAGCCCGAGACCTCACGGAACAGGGAACTATGGCTACACCTTC
CDR3 protein: CASSPRPHGTGNYGYTF

clone size: many
D gene: TRBD1
V gene: TRBV5-4
J gene: TRBJ2-1
CDR3 DNA: TGTGCCAGCAGCTCCGGACAGGGCGATGAGCAGTTCTTC
CDR3 protein: CASSSGQGDEQFF

clone size: NA
D gene: NA
V gene: TRBV6-1
J gene: TRBJ1-5
CDR3 DNA: TGTGCCACCCGGACAGTCAATCAGCCCCAGCATTTT
CDR3 protein: CATRTVNQPQHF

clone size: NA
D gene: TRBD1
V gene: TRBV7-9
J gene: TRBJ1-2
CDR3 DNA: TGTGCCAGCAGCTTAGGACAGGGTCCCTATGGCTACACCTTC
CDR3 protein: CASSLGQGPYGYTF

clone size: few
D gene: TRBD1
V gene: TRBV5-5
J gene: TRBJ2-5
CDR3 DNA: TGTGCCAGCAGCTTATGGACAGGGACCCCAGAGACCCAGTACTTC
CDR3 protein: CASSLWTGTPETQYF

clone size: few
D gene: NA
V gene: TRBV7-9
J gene: TRBJ2-3
CDR3 DNA: TGTGCCAGCAGCTTTCCGTCGGGGGGCAGCACAGATACGCAGTATTTT
CDR3 protein: CASSFPSGGSTDTQYF

clone size: few
D gene: TRBD2
V gene: TRBV27
J gene: TRBJ2-2
CDR3 DNA: TGTGCCAGCAGTTTATCTGTAGCGGGGGTGTTCGCGAACACCGGGGAGCTGTTTTTT
CDR3 protein: CASSLSVAGVFANTGELFF

clone size: NA
D gene: TRBD2
V gene: TRBV7-9
J gene: TRBJ2-3
CDR3 DNA: TGTGCCAGCAGCCCTCCGGGACTAGCTCGTAGCACAGATACGCAGTATTTT
CDR3 protein: CASSPPGLARSTDTQYF

clone size: NA
D gene: NA
V gene: TRBV28
J gene: TRBJ1-1
CDR3 DNA: TGTGCCAGCAGTCTCGCCGGACAGATCCTTTCTATTATGGAAGCTTTCTTT
CDR3 protein: CASSLAGQILSIMEAFF

clone size: few
D gene: NA
V gene: TRBV14
J gene: TRBJ2-2
CDR3 DNA: TGTGCCAGCAGCCCGCTCCCGGGCACAAGACACACCGGGGAGCTGTTTTTT
CDR3 protein: CASSPLPGTRHTGELFF

clone size: once
D gene: NA
V gene: TRBV6-1
J gene: TRBJ2-7
CDR3 DNA: TGTGCCAGCAGTGAAGTGCGACAGAGTTTGACCTACGAGCAGTACTTC
CDR3 protein: CASSEVRQSLTYEQYF

clone size: NA
D gene: NA
V gene: TRBV4-3
J gene: TRBJ1-6
CDR3 DNA: TGCGCCAGCAGCCAAGCCCAGAGTTGGCCCCTCCACTTT
CDR3 protein: CASSQAQSWPLHF

clone size: NA
D gene: NA
V gene: TRBV7-6
J gene: TRBJ2-7
CDR3 DNA: TGTGCCAGCAACCCCGGGACGCAGAACGAGCAGTACTTC
CDR3 protein: CASNPGTQNEQYF

clone size: NA
D gene: NA
V gene: TRBV20-1
J gene: TRBJ2-2
CDR3 DNA: TGCAGTGCTAGAGAGGGGGACACCGGGGAGCTGTTTTTT
CDR3 protein: CSAREGDTGELFF

clone size: NA
D gene: TRBD2
V gene: TRBV7-9
J gene: TRBJ2-2
CDR3 DNA: TGTGCCAGCAGCCCGCCTAGCGGGGGAGACACCGGGGAGCTGTTTTTT
CDR3 protein: CASSPPSGGDTGELFF

clone size: NA
D gene: NA
V gene: TRBV27
J gene: TRBJ1-1
CDR3 DNA: TGTGCCAGCAGTTTGGGGGTATGGAACACTGAAGCTTTCTTT
CDR3 protein: CASSLGVWNTEAFF

clone size: few
D gene: NA
V gene: TRBV12-3/TRBV12-4
J gene: TRBJ1-1
CDR3 DNA: TGTGCCAGCAGTTTCCAGGGTTCTGAAGCTTTCTTT
CDR3 protein: CASSFQGSEAFF

clone size: NA
D gene: TRBD1
V gene: TRBV27
J gene: TRBJ1-1
CDR3 DNA: TGTGCCAGCAGACGGACAGGGAGGGGGACTGAAGCTTTCTTT
CDR3 protein: CASRRTGRGTEAFF

clone size: few
D gene: NA
V gene: TRBV20-1
J gene: TRBJ1-2
CDR3 DNA: TGCAGTGCCGAAGTTTCCAGGTCGGGCTACTATGGCTACACCTTC
CDR3 protein: CSAEVSRSGYYGYTF

clone size: once
D gene: TRBD1
V gene: TRBV19
J gene: TRBJ1-1
CDR3 DNA: TGTGCCAGTAGTATAGGAGGACAGGCGATCTTGAACACTGAAGCTTTCTTT
CDR3 protein: CASSIGGQAILNTEAFF

clone size: few
D gene: NA
V gene: TRBV4-1
J gene: TRBJ2-5
CDR3 DNA: TGCGCCAGCAGCCAAGTCGGCAAAGAGACCCAGTACTTC
CDR3 protein: CASSQVGKETQYF

clone size: NA
D gene: TRBD2
V gene: TRBV6-1
J gene: TRBJ2-1
CDR3 DNA: TGTGCCAGCAGTGCTCCCCTCCCTAGCGGGGGGGCCTCCTACAATGAGCAGTTCTTC
CDR3 protein: CASSAPLPSGGASYNEQFF

clone size: NA
D gene: NA
V gene: TRBV6-5
J gene: TRBJ2-5
CDR3 DNA: TGTGCCAGCAGTTACCGCCGAAGAGTGTACCAAGAGACCCAGTACTTC
CDR3 protein: CASSYRRRVYQETQYF

clone size: many
D gene: TRBD2
V gene: TRBV7-9
J gene: TRBJ2-1
CDR3 DNA: TGTGCCAGCAGCCACGCGGCTAGCGGGGGTCGTGAGCAGTTCTTC
CDR3 protein: CASSHAASGGREQFF

clone size: once
D gene: TRBD1
V gene: TRBV5-4
J gene: TRBJ1-6
CDR3 DNA: TGTGCCAGCACTCTTGGGACAGGGGGCAGGAGCCTCCACTTT
CDR3 protein: CASTLGTGGRSLHF

clone size: NA
D gene: TRBD1
V gene: TRBV19
J gene: TRBJ2-1
CDR3 DNA: TGTGCCAGTAGTACCCGGGACAGGGAACTGGATGAGCAGTTCTTC
CDR3 protein: CASSTRDRELDEQFF

clone size: few
D gene: NA
V gene: TRBV6-2/TRBV6-3
J gene: TRBJ2-3
CDR3 DNA: TGTGCCAGCAGTTACACGAGGGTCGGTGGCACAGATACGCAGTATTTT
CDR3 protein: CASSYTRVGGTDTQYF

clone size: NA
D gene: NA
V gene: TRBV27
J gene: TRBJ2-1
CDR3 DNA: TGTGCCAGCACAAGCAACCGGGCGGACAATGAGCAGTTCTTC
CDR3 protein: CASTSNRADNEQFF

clone size: many
D gene: NA
V gene: TRBV7-9
J gene: TRBJ1-5
CDR3 DNA: TGTGCCAGCAGCTTGATGGGTCAGCCCCAGCATTTT
CDR3 protein: CASSLMGQPQHF

clone size: few
D gene: NA
V gene: TRBV6-5
J gene: TRBJ1-2
CDR3 DNA: TGTGCCAGCAGTTACTCGGAGGGCGCGCTGGGCTACACCTTC
CDR3 protein: CASSYSEGALGYTF

clone size: NA
D gene: NA
V gene: TRBV20-1
J gene: TRBJ2-3
CDR3 DNA: TGCAGTGCTATAACCCCTCGGGACCGGAGAGATACGCAGTATTTT
CDR3 protein: CSAITPRDRRDTQYF

clone size: NA
D gene: TRBD1
V gene: TRBV19
J gene: TRBJ1-5
CDR3 DNA: TGTGCCAGTAGTATAGCCCCGGGACAGGGGTTTCAGCCCCAGCATTTT
CDR3 protein: CASSIAPGQGFQPQHF

clone size: NA
D gene: NA
V gene: TRBV29-1
J gene: TRBJ1-1
CDR3 DNA: TGCAGCGCCCGAGGGGGGATGGAGAACACTGAAGCTTTCTTT
CDR3 protein: CSARGGMENTEAFF

clone size: few
D gene: NA
V gene: TRBV29-1
J gene: TRBJ2-5
CDR3 DNA: TGCAGCGTTGAAGATCCCCATGCGGTTGTAGAGACCCAGTACTTC
CDR3 protein: CSVEDPHAVVETQYF

clone size: few
D gene: NA
V gene: TRBV25-1
J gene: TRBJ2-3
CDR3 DNA: TGTGCCAGCCATGAGGGGAATACGCAGTATTTT
CDR3 protein: CASHEGNTQYF

clone size: NA
D gene: NA
V gene: TRBV28
J gene: TRBJ2-4
CDR3 DNA: TGTGCCAGCAGTTTGGGCCGACAGGCTGTACCCAAAAACATTCAGTACTTC
CDR3 protein: CASSLGRQAVPKNIQYF

clone size: few
D gene: TRBD2
V gene: TRBV20-1
J gene: TRBJ2-5
CDR3 DNA: TGCAGTGCTAGAGTACAACTAGCGGGGGGGATGGAGTGGAAAGAGACCCAGTACTTC
CDR3 protein: CSARVQLAGGMEWKETQYF

clone size: few
D gene: TRBD2
V gene: TRBV12-3/TRBV12-4
J gene: TRBJ2-7
CDR3 DNA: TGTGCCAGCAGTCCTACTAGCGCCACCCTTAGCACCTACGAGCAGTACTTC
CDR3 protein: CASSPTSATLSTYEQYF

clone size: once
D gene: NA
V gene: TRBV15
J gene: TRBJ1-3
CDR3 DNA: TGTGCCACCAGCAGAGAACTCGACACCTTAGCTGGAAACACCATATATTTT
CDR3 protein: CATSRELDTLAGNTIYF

clone size: NA
D gene: NA
V gene: TRBV12-3/TRBV12-4
J gene: TRBJ2-3
CDR3 DNA: TGTGCCAGCAGAATCGGGGGACCGGATACGCAGTATTTT
CDR3 protein: CASRIGGPDTQYF

clone size: once
D gene: NA
V gene: TRBV28
J gene: TRBJ1-5
CDR3 DNA: TGTGCCAGCAGAGGAAGGGGACTAGTTTATAGCAATCAGCCCCAGCATTTT
CDR3 protein: CASRGRGLVYSNQPQHF

clone size: NA
D gene: NA
V gene: TRBV4-1
J gene: TRBJ1-1
CDR3 DNA: TGCGCCAGCAGCCAAGATAGGCGGTTGAACACTGAAGCTTTCTTT
CDR3 protein: CASSQDRRLNTEAFF

clone size: few
D gene: TRBD1
V gene: TRBV6-5
J gene: TRBJ1-6
CDR3 DNA: TGTGCCAGCAGCTTCGGGACAGGGGGTTTAGCCCTCCACTTT
CDR3 protein: CASSFGTGGLALHF